The sequence of this T cell receptor (beta chain) was determined in a study of blood T cell repertoires in COVID-19. TCRdb's copy holds only in-frame clones and misses some; the assay was immunoSEQ multiplex PCR. The sample gives over 250,000 clones, around 84% of which show up once; about 5% is in the top ten. The sequence derives from a man in his forties who had been exposed to COVID-19. Input material: PBMCs or T cells enriched from blood (not recorded which).

The CDR3 DNA is TGTGCCAGCAGCCAACAGCGGAGGGCGGTGGGCTACACCTTC. The encoded protein is CASSQQRRAVGYTF. The chain has TRBV9 and TRBJ1-2, with D unresolved. The ends were cut back, 4 bases at V and 8 bases at J, with 18 bases in the middle. This CDR3 region has 14 residues. Germline lookup yields CDR1 SGDLS and CDR2 YYNGEE.